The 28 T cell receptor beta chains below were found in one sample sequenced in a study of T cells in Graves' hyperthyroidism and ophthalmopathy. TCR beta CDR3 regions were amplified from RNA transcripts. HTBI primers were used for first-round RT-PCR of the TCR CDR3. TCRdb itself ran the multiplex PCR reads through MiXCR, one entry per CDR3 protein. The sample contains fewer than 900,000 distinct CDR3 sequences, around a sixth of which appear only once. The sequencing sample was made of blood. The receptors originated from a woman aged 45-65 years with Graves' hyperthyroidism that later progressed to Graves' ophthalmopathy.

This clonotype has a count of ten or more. CDR3 DNA sequence: TGTGCCTGGACTATTGGGGGGAAAGAGGCTTTCTTT. This gives the protein CAWTIGGKEAFF. The rearrangement joins TRBV30 to TRBJ1-1; D is possibly TRBD1 (5 bases). Trimming took off 4 bases at V and 11 bases at J, with 17 bases between the two ends. The CDR3 is made up of 12 amino acids. CDR1 is GTSNPN, CDR2 SVGIG, per germline (reference sequence).

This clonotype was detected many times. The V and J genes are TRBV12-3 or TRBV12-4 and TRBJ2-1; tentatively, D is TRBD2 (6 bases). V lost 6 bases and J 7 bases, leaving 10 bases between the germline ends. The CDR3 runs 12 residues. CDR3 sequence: CASRYLANEQFF. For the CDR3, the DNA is TGTGCCAGCAGATACCTAGCGAATGAGCAGTTCTTC.

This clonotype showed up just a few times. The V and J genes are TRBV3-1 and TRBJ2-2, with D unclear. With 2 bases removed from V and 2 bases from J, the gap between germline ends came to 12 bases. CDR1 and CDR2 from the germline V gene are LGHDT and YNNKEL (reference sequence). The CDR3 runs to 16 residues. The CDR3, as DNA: TGTGCCAGCAGCCAAAATTTAGGAGCAAACACCGGGGAGCTGTTTTTT. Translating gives CASSQNLGANTGELFF.

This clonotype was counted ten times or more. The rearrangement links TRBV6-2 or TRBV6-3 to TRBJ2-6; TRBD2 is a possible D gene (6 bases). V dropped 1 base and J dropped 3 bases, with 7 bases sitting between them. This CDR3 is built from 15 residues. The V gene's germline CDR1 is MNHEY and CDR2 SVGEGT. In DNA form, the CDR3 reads TGTGCCAGCAGTTACTGGGACTTTGGGGCCAACGTCCTGACTTTC. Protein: CASSYWDFGANVLTF.

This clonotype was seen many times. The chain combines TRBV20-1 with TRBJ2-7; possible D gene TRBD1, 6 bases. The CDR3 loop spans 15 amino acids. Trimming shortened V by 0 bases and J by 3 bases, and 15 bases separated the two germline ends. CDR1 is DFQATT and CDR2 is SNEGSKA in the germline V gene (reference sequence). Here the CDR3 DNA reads TGCAGTGCTAGAGACCCACAGGGTTGGGGCTACGAGCAGTACTTC. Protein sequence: CSARDPQGWGYEQYF.

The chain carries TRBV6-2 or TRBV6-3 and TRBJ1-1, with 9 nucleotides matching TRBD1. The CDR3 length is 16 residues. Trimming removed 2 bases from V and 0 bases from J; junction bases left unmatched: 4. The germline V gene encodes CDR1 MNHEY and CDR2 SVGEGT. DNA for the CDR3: TGTGCCAGCAGTTACGGTACAGGGGGCCTGAACACTGAAGCTTTCTTT. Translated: CASSYGTGGLNTEAFF.

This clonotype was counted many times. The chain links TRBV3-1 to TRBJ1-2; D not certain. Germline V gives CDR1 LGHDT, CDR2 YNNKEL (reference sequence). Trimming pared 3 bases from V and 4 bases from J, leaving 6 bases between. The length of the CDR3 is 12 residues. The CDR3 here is CASSQYPYGYTF. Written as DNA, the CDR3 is TGTGCCAGCAGCCAGTACCCCTATGGCTACACCTTC. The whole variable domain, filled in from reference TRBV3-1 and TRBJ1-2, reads DTAVSQTPKYLVTQMGNDKSIKCEQNLGHDTMYWYKQDSKKFLKIMFSYNNKELIINETVPNRFSPKSPDKAHLNLHINSLELGDSAVYFCASSQYPYGYTFGSGTRLTVV.

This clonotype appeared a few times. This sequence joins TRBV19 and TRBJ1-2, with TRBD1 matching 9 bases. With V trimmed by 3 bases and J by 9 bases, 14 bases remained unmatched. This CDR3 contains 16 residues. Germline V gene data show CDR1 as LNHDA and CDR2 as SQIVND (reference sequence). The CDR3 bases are TGTGCCAGTAGTATGAGCGGAGGGACAGGGATTATCAGCTACACCTTC. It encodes CASSMSGGTGIISYTF.

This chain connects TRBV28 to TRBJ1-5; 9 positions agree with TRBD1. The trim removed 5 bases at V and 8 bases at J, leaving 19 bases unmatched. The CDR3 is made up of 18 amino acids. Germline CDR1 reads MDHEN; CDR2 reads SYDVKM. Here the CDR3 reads CASSPAPRTGELNKPQHF. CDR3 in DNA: TGTGCCAGCAGTCCGGCCCCTAGGACAGGGGAGTTAAATAAGCCCCAGCATTTT.

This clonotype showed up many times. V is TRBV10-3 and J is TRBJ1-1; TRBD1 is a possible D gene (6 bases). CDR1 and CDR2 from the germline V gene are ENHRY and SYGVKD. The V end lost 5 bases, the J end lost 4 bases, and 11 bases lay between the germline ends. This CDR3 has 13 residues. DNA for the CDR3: TGTGCCATCAGTACAGGGAGCGGCACTGAAGCTTTCTTT. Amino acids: CAISTGSGTEAFF.

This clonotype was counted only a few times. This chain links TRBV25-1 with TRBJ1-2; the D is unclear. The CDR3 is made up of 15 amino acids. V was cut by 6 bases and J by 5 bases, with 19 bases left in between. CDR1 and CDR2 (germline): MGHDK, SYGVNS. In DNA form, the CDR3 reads TGTGCCAGCAGCGACCCTCTAGGACTACAGTATGGCTACACCTTC. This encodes CASSDPLGLQYGYTF.

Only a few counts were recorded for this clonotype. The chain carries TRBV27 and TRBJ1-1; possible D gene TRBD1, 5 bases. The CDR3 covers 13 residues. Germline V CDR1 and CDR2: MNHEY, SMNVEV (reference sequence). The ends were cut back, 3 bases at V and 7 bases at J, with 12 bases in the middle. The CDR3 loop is CASSFGGLDEAFF. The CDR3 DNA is TGTGCCAGCAGTTTTGGGGGACTCGATGAAGCTTTCTTT.

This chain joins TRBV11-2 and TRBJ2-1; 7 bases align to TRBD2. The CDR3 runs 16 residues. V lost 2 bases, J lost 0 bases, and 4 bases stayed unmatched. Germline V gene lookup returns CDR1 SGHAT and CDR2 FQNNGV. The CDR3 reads CASSLTAGVSYNEQFF. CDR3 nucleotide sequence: TGTGCCAGCAGCTTAACGGCGGGAGTCTCCTACAATGAGCAGTTCTTC.

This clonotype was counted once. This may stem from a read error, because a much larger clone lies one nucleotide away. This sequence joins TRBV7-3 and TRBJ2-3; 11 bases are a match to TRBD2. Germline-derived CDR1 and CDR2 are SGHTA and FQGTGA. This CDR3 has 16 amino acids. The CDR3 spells CAGSPSLAGGRYTQYF. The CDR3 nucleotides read TGTGCCGGCAGCCCCTCTCTAGCGGGGGGACGTTATACGCAGTATTTT.

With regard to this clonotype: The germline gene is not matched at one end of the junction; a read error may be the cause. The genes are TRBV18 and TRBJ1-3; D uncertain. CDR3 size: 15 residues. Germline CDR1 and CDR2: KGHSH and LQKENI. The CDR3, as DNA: TGTGCCAGCTCACCAACGGCAGGTTCTGGAGACACCATATATTTT. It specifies CASSPTAGSGDTIYF.

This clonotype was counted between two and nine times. CDR3 DNA: TGTGCCAGCAGCTTAGAACGCGTTGGGCATGAAAAACTGTTTTTT. This codes for CASSLERVGHEKLFF. The J gene is TRBJ1-4, the V gene TRBV7-8; D is uncertain. V was pared by 1 base and J by 6 bases, with 12 bases between. This CDR3 comprises 15 residues. The germline CDR1 and CDR2 sequences are SGHVS and FQNEAQ.

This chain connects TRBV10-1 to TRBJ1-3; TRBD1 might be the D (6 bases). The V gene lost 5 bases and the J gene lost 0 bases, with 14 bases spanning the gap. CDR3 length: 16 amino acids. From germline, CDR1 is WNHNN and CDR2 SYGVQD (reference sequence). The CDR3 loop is CASSSTGRRSGNTIYF. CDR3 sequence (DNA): TGCGCCAGCAGTTCGACAGGACGTCGCTCTGGAAACACCATATATTTT.

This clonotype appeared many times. The CDR3 here is CASSLRQGAMNTEAFF. CDR3 in DNA: TGTGCCAGCTCACTTCGACAGGGGGCCATGAACACTGAAGCTTTCTTT. This chain uses TRBV18 with TRBJ1-1; TRBD1 aligns across 10 bases. V shed 4 bases, J shed 0 bases, and the junction held 5 bases outside the gene matches. Germline lookup yields CDR1 KGHSH and CDR2 LQKENI. This CDR3 has 16 amino acids.

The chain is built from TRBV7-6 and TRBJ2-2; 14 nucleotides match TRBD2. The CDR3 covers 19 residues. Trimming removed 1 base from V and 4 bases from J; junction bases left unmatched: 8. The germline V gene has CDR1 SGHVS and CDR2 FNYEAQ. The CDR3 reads CASSLGGLAGAPGTGELFF. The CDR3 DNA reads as TGTGCCAGCAGCTTAGGGGGACTAGCGGGGGCCCCGGGCACCGGGGAGCTGTTTTTT.

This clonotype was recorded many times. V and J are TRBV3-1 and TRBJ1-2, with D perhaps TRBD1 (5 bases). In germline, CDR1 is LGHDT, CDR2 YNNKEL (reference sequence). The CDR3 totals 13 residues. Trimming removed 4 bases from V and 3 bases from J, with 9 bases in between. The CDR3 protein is CASSPGRDYGYTF. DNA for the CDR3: TGTGCCAGCAGCCCGGGACGGGACTATGGCTACACCTTC.

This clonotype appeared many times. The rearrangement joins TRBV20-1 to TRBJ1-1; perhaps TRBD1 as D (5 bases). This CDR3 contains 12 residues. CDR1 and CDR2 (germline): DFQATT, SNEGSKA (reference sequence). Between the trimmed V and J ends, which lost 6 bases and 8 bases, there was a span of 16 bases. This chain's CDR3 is CSATPPTGEAFF. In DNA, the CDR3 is TGCAGTGCCACCCCACCTACAGGAGAAGCTTTCTTT.

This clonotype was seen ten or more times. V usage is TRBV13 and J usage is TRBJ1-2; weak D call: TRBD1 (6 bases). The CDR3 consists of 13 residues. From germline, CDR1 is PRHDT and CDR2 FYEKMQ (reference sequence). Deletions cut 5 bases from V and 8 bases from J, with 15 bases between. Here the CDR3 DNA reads TGTGCCAGCAGCCAGAACAGGGCAGAGGGCTACACCTTC. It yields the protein CASSQNRAEGYTF.

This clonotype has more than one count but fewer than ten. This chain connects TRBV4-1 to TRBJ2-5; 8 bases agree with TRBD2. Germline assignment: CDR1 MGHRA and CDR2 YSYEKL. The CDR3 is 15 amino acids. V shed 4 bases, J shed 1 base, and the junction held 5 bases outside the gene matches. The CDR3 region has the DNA TGCGCCAGCAGCCCGCGGGGGGACCCCCAAGAGACCCAGTACTTC. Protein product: CASSPRGDPQETQYF.

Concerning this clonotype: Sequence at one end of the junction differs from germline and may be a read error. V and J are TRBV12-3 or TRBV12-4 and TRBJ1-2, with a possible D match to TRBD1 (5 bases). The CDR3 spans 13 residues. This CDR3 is CASSLSGNYGYAF. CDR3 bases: TGTGCCAGCAGTTTATCAGGGAACTATGGCTACGCCTTC.

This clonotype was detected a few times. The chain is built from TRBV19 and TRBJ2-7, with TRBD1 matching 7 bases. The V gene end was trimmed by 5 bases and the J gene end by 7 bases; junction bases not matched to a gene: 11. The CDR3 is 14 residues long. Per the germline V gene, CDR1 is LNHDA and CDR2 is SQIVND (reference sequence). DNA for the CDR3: TGTGCCAGTAGTCGACAGGGAAAGGAGTGGGAGCAGTACTTC. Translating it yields CASSRQGKEWEQYF. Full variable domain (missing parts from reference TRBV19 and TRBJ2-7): DGGITQSPKYLFRKEGQNVTLSCEQNLNHDAMYWYRQDPGQGLRLIYYSQIVNDFQKGDIAEGYSVSREKKESFPLTVTSAQKNPTAFYLCASSRQGKEWEQYFGPGTRLTVT.

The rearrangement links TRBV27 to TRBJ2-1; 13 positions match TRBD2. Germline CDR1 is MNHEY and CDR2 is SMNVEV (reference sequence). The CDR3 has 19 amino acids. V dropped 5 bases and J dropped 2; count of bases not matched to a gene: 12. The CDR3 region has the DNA TGTGCCAGCAGTGCGATCACGACTAGCGGGGGGAAAGCCTACAATGAGCAGTTCTTC. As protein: CASSAITTSGGKAYNEQFF.

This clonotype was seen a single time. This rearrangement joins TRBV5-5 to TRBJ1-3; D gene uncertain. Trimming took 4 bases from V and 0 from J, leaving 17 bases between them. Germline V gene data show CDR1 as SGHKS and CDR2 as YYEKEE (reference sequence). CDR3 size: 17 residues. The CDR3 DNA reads TGTGCCAGCAGCATTCAAGCAGCGGCAGTCTCTGGAAACACCATATATTTT. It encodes CASSIQAAAVSGNTIYF.

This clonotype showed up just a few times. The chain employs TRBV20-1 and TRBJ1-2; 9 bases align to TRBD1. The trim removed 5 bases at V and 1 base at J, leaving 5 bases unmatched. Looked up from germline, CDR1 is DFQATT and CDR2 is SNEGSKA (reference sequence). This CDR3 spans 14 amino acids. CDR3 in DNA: TGCAGTGCTGACGGGGACAGGGTTAACTATGGCTACACCTTC. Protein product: CSADGDRVNYGYTF.